This entry concerns a single TCR beta chain. Its antigen is as yet unknown. This entry comes from a study of chemoradiotherapy in HPV16-positive cancers. About the study: Functional T-cell assays on a couple of HPV16-positive patients' cells defined candidate HPV-specific clones and common TCR motifs. Study results and caveats: Candidate HPV-specific clones and E7-related TCR motifs grew in tumor during treatment. Functional assays defining HPV-specific T cells used only a couple of HPV16-positive patients.

Trimming cost V 2 bases and J 11 bases, with 12 bases left between them. This CDR3 is 12 amino acids long. Germline V CDR1 and CDR2: SNHLY, FYNNEI. Assay used: immunoSEQ multiplex PCR; TCRdb lists only in-frame clones, some missing. The table has fewer than 20,000 clones, approximately 75% seen once. This sample was gathered from a patient who underwent chemoradiotherapy. The chain has TRBV2 and TRBJ1-1; weak D call: TRBD1 (5 bases). The origin of this receptor is a human donor with HPV-associated anogenital cancer. CDR3 sequence reads: CASSETGLGAFF. The CDR3 bases are TGTGCCAGCAGTGAAACAGGTCTGGGCGCTTTCTTT.